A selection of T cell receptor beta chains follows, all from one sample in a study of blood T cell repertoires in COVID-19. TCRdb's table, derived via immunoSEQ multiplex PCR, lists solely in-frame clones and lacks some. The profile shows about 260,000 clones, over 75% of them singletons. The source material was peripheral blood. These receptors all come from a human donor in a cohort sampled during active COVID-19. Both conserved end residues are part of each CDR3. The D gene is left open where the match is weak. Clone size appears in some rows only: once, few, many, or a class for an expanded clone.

CDR3 protein: CASSSLAARSLVNTGELFF; CDR3 DNA: TGTGCCAGCAGTTCCCTAGCGGCGCGGAGTCTTGTGAACACCGGGGAGCTGTTTTTT; V gene: TRBV27; J gene: TRBJ2-2; D gene: TRBD2; clone size: NA
CDR3 protein: CASSVTSDTEAFF; CDR3 DNA: TGTGCCAGCAGCGTTACCTCGGACACTGAAGCTTTCTTT; V gene: TRBV9; J gene: TRBJ1-1; D gene: NA; clone size: few
CDR3 protein: CASREVPTNTQYF; CDR3 DNA: TGTGCCAGCCGTGAGGTCCCCACAAATACGCAGTATTTT; V gene: TRBV6-1; J gene: TRBJ2-3; D gene: NA; clone size: NA
CDR3 protein: CASSPGRGAVSPLHF; CDR3 DNA: TGTGCCAGCAGCCCTGGCAGGGGAGCGGTTTCACCCCTCCACTTT; V gene: TRBV4-2; J gene: TRBJ1-6; D gene: NA; clone size: NA
CDR3 protein: CASSPGGRDTEAFF; CDR3 DNA: TGTGCCAGCAGTCCAGGGGGAAGGGACACTGAAGCTTTCTTT; V gene: TRBV6-5; J gene: TRBJ1-1; D gene: TRBD1; clone size: NA
CDR3 protein: CASSQGLAYEQYF; CDR3 DNA: TGTGCCAGCAGCCAGGGACTTGCCTACGAGCAGTACTTC; V gene: TRBV11-2; J gene: TRBJ2-7; D gene: NA; clone size: NA
CDR3 protein: CASKEGQVNQPQHF; CDR3 DNA: TGTGCCAGCAAGGAGGGACAGGTCAATCAGCCCCAGCATTTT; V gene: TRBV28; J gene: TRBJ1-5; D gene: TRBD1; clone size: NA
CDR3 protein: CASSAGDGEKLFF; CDR3 DNA: TGTGCCAGCAGCGCAGGGGACGGTGAAAAACTGTTTTTT; V gene: TRBV3-1/TRBV3-2; J gene: TRBJ1-4; D gene: NA; clone size: NA
CDR3 protein: CSTSRGTEAFF; CDR3 DNA: TGCAGCACATCCAGGGGGACTGAAGCTTTCTTT; V gene: TRBV29-1; J gene: TRBJ1-1; D gene: TRBD1; clone size: NA
CDR3 protein: CASSQDGAGRSSYNEQFF; CDR3 DNA: TGTGCCAGCAGCCAAGATGGGGCAGGTCGTAGCTCCTACAATGAGCAGTTCTTC; V gene: TRBV3-1/TRBV3-2; J gene: TRBJ2-1; D gene: NA; clone size: NA
CDR3 protein: CSETDRDRGHEQYF; CDR3 DNA: TGCAGTGAAACCGACCGGGACAGGGGCCACGAGCAGTACTTC; V gene: TRBV29-1; J gene: TRBJ2-7; D gene: TRBD1; clone size: NA
CDR3 protein: CASSFIDRGNTEAFF; CDR3 DNA: TGTGCCAGCAGCTTTATAGACAGGGGGAACACTGAAGCTTTCTTT; V gene: TRBV5-6; J gene: TRBJ1-1; D gene: TRBD1; clone size: NA
CDR3 protein: CASSLRAATIFYGYTF; CDR3 DNA: TGTGCCAGCAGCTTACGGGCAGCGACTATCTTCTATGGCTACACCTTC; V gene: TRBV7-9; J gene: TRBJ1-2; D gene: NA; clone size: NA
CDR3 protein: CASSQPRSEQFF; CDR3 DNA: TGTGCCAGCAGCCAACCGAGATCCGAGCAGTTCTTC; V gene: TRBV3-1/TRBV3-2; J gene: TRBJ2-1; D gene: NA; clone size: NA
CDR3 protein: CSVGKTGGSGYTF; CDR3 DNA: TGCAGCGTTGGGAAGACAGGGGGAAGTGGCTACACCTTC; V gene: TRBV29-1; J gene: TRBJ1-2; D gene: TRBD1; clone size: NA
CDR3 protein: CASSFLTGGNTEAFF; CDR3 DNA: TGTGCCAGCAGCTTCCTGACAGGGGGGAACACTGAAGCTTTCTTT; V gene: TRBV7-2; J gene: TRBJ1-1; D gene: TRBD1; clone size: NA